This T cell receptor beta chain was obtained from a study of graft-versus-host responses after intestinal transplantation. This CDR3 has 14 residues. The germline gives CDR1 SNHLY, CDR2 FYNNEI. V was trimmed by 6 bases and J by 1 base, leaving 9 bases between them. As regards this clone: Antigen: not known.

Measured with immunoSEQ multiplex PCR; TCRdb has only the in-frame clones, and not every one. The table has roughly 120,000 clones, less than 95% seen once; the top ten hold approximately 0.17%. The receptor comes from a human donor who received an intestinal transplant. V gene TRBV2 combines with J gene TRBJ2-2; a possible D gene is TRBD1 (6 bases). The material was unstimulated CD4+ T cells sorted from spleen or lymph node cells, obtained before intestinal transplant. The CDR3 DNA is TGTGCCAGCAGGGGGGCAGGGAACACCGGGGAGCTGTTTTTT. Amino acids: CASRGAGNTGELFF.